This T cell receptor (beta chain) stems from a study of cytomegalovirus exposure and HLA in healthy donors. Study background: It was reported in a later analysis that the same platform had been used for the 120 validation repertoires as for the roughly 700 first-cohort repertoires. Broader study findings: According to reports, the classifier identified cytomegalovirus status with high specificity and sensitivity.

Comment on this clone: Its antigen is unidentified.

Germline V CDR1 and CDR2: SGHAT, FQNNGV. This CDR3 spans 20 amino acids. Trimming cost V 0 bases and J 2 bases, with 25 bases left between them. Separate from the roughly 700-subject first cohort was the roughly 120-subject validation cohort, to which the donors belonged. TCRdb keeps only in-frame clones here, not all; method: immunoSEQ multiplex PCR. Among a few hundred thousand clones listed, 65% to 90% were seen once. Sequenced: PBMCs. The clonotype originates from a woman aged 18 to 35 in good health and CMV-seronegative. The chain uses TRBV11-2 and TRBJ1-2; D is unresolved. The CDR3 DNA sequence: TGTGCCAGCAGCTTAGACTTAGCAAGGGAGGGCACCGCAAGAAACTATGGCTACACCTTC. Translating it yields CASSLDLAREGTARNYGYTF. Supplemented by reference TRBV11-2 and TRBJ1-2, the full variable domain reads EAGVAQSPRYKIIEKRQSVAFWCNPISGHATLYWYQQILGQGPKLLIQFQNNGVVDDSQLPKDRFSAERLKGVDSTLKIQPAKLEDSAVYLCASSLDLAREGTARNYGYTFGSGTRLTVV.